This T cell receptor beta chain was sequenced for a study of blood T cells in healthy people across ages. Investigators took about 9.1 milliliters of peripheral blood from every donor. Extraction yielded at least 5 micrograms of total RNA per sample. CDR3 length equals 13 residues. CDR1 MNHEY and CDR2 SMNVEV come from the germline V gene (reference sequence). V lost 5 bases and J 2 bases, leaving 10 bases between the germline ends. Next came a second PCR, run for roughly 6 to 11 cycles, which used a sample-barcoded 5' primer along with a J-beta primer mix. A template-switch adaptor with 12 random nucleotides tagged each cDNA molecule. TCRdb redid the calling of the 5' RACE reads with MiXCR, one entry per CDR3 protein. The sample includes roughly 410,000 distinct CDR3 sequences, about 49% of them seen just once.

The sequence came from a man in his sixties in good health. Sequencing used blood. The chain uses TRBV27 and TRBJ2-7; perhaps TRBD2 as D (5 bases). The CDR3 sequence is CASSHRGTYEQYF. Written as DNA, the CDR3 is TGTGCCAGCAGTCACAGAGGGACCTACGAGCAGTACTTC.